Following are 20 T cell receptor beta chains from one sample sequenced in a study of shared clonotypes between healthy human individuals. Using immunoSEQ multiplex PCR, the repertoire was profiled, and TCRdb retains in-frame clones only, with some absent. Among about a million clones listed, roughly 80% were seen once. Sequencing input: memory CD4+ T cells from PBMCs. The subset: CD45RA-negative fraction. The receptor set was obtained from a man in his late teens or twenties in good health. Some clones in this sample may be carry-over from other donors' samples.

This sequence joins TRBV2 and TRBJ2-2; weak D call: TRBD2 (5 bases). Deletions cut 7 bases from V and 1 base from J, with 10 bases between. Germline V gene data show CDR1 as SNHLY and CDR2 as FYNNEI. The CDR3 sequence is 14 residues long. The CDR3 region is CASTRGWNTGELFF. As DNA, the CDR3 is TGTGCCAGCACCAGAGGGTGGAACACCGGGGAGCTGTTTTTT.

V gene TRBV27 combines with J gene TRBJ1-2, with 9 bases identical to TRBD1. The CDR3 is made up of 16 amino acids. Unmatched junction bases numbered 13, after V lost 3 bases and J lost 8 bases. Germline CDR1 and CDR2: MNHEY and SMNVEV (reference sequence). In DNA form, the CDR3 reads TGTGCCAGCAGTTTCTCGCCGGGACAGGGTACTAGGGGCTACACCTTC. Protein product: CASSFSPGQGTRGYTF.

With regard to this clone: The same CDR3 is also encoded by other DNA sequences in this sample. The chain recombines TRBV2 with TRBJ1-5; D remains ambiguous. The CDR3 has 12 residues. Trimming left V 6 bases short and J 3 bases short, with 6 bases between. Germline CDR1 reads SNHLY; CDR2 reads FYNNEI. The CDR3 DNA reads TGTGCCAGCAGCGCCATCAATCAGCCCCAGCATTTT. Amino acid sequence: CASSAINQPQHF.

There are a few counts of this clone. The rearrangement joins TRBV5-5 to TRBJ1-1; perhaps TRBD1 as D (5 bases). Trimming removed 0 bases at V and 4 bases at J, with 16 bases between. This CDR3 contains 16 residues. Per the germline V gene, CDR1 is SGHKS and CDR2 is YYEKEE (reference sequence). This CDR3 reads CASSLGLTVKGTEAFF. CDR3 DNA: TGTGCCAGCAGCTTGGGACTGACAGTAAAGGGCACTGAAGCTTTCTTT.

The chain combines TRBV5-1 with TRBJ2-7; the match to TRBD2 covers 10 bases. This CDR3 is built from 15 residues. The V gene's germline CDR1 is SGHRS and CDR2 YFSETQ. Losses at the gene ends were 1 base for V and 7 bases for J; bases not matched to a gene: 8. The CDR3 protein is CASSLTSGAFNEQYF. In DNA, the CDR3 is TGCGCCAGCAGCTTGACTAGCGGGGCCTTCAATGAGCAGTACTTC. Full variable domain (remainder filled in from reference TRBV5-1 and TRBJ2-7): KAGVTQTPRYLIKTRGQQVTLSCSPISGHRSVSWYQQTPGQGLQFLFEYFSETQRNKGNFPGRFSGRQFSNSRSEMNVSTLELGDSALYLCASSLTSGAFNEQYFGPGTRLTVT.

The chain uses TRBV14 and TRBJ1-2, with D unresolved. Germline V lookup: CDR1 SGHDN, CDR2 FVKESK. This CDR3 is built from 13 residues. The V end lost 0 bases, the J end lost 10 bases, and 12 bases lay between the germline ends. The CDR3 spells CASSQDLFSAYTF. The CDR3 DNA follows: TGTGCCAGCAGCCAAGATTTATTTAGTGCCTACACCTTC.

The chain uses TRBV2 and TRBJ1-3; D might be TRBD1 (5 bases). CDR3 length equals 13 residues. From germline, CDR1 is SNHLY and CDR2 FYNNEI. Trimming cost V 8 bases and J 10 bases, with 18 bases left between them. The CDR3 sequence is CASRAELKGTIYF. CDR3 DNA: TGTGCCAGCCGCGCGGAACTCAAGGGGACCATATATTTT.

The rearrangement uses TRBV20-1 and TRBJ1-1, with D perhaps TRBD1 (5 bases). V lost 5 bases and J lost 10, with 8 bases in between. Germline assignment: CDR1 DFQATT and CDR2 SNEGSKA (reference sequence). The CDR3 extends over 9 amino acids. The CDR3 DNA follows: TGCAGTGCTGGGGACGGAGCTTTCTTT. It codes for CSAGDGAFF.

The chain has TRBV9 and TRBJ2-7; D gene ambiguous. The CDR3 spans 11 residues. The V gene lost 1 base and the J gene lost 3 bases, with 2 bases spanning the gap. In germline, CDR1 is SGDLS, CDR2 YYNGEE. The CDR3 is CASSVHYEQYF. CDR3 nucleotide sequence: TGTGCCAGCAGCGTACACTACGAGCAGTACTTC.

This chain uses TRBV5-1 with TRBJ1-1; TRBD1 matches at 7 bases. Trimming at V came to 0 bases and at J to 0 bases, leaving 2 bases not matched to a gene. There are 15 residues in the CDR3. Germline lookup yields CDR1 SGHRS and CDR2 YFSETQ. CDR3 in DNA: TGCGCCAGCAGCTTGGAAGGGACAGTGAACACTGAAGCTTTCTTT. This gives the protein CASSLEGTVNTEAFF.

This clone has only a few counts. This chain uses TRBV5-1 with TRBJ2-3, with unresolved D. CDR1 and CDR2 from the germline V gene are SGHRS and YFSETQ. The CDR3 consists of 15 residues. Trimming shortened V by 3 bases and J by 2 bases, and 13 bases separated the two germline ends. CDR3 amino acids: CASSSPIDNTDTQYF. CDR3 coding DNA: TGCGCCAGCAGCTCCCCTATCGACAACACAGATACGCAGTATTTT.

The chain employs TRBV12-5 and TRBJ2-3; D could derive from TRBD1 or TRBD2 (5 bases each). This CDR3 is built from 12 residues. The germline V and J ends were trimmed by 7 bases and 4 bases, with 9 bases remaining between them. Germline assignment: CDR1 LGHNT and CDR2 FRNRAP. The CDR3 reads CASARGPDTQYF. DNA of the CDR3: TGTGCTAGTGCCCGGGGCCCAGATACGCAGTATTTT.

The chain employs TRBV6-6 and TRBJ2-1; D is tentatively TRBD1 or TRBD2 (5 bases each). The germline V gene has CDR1 MNHNY and CDR2 SVGAGI (reference sequence). V lost 6 bases and J 6 bases, leaving 9 bases between the germline ends. This CDR3 comprises 12 residues. CDR3 region: CASSPGANEQFF. The CDR3, as DNA: TGTGCCAGCAGCCCCGGGGCCAATGAGCAGTTCTTC.

The chain couples TRBV7-9 to TRBJ1-4; no firm D call. The germline V gene encodes CDR1 SEHNR and CDR2 FQNEAQ (reference sequence). Trimming stripped 6 bases from V and 8 bases from J, with 13 bases between. The CDR3 sequence is 13 residues long. CDR3 in amino acids: CASSRGRSEKLFF. CDR3 in DNA: TGTGCCAGCAGTCGAGGACGGAGCGAAAAACTGTTTTTT. Looking up the rest from reference TRBV7-9 and TRBJ1-4 gives the full variable domain: DTGVSQNPRHKITKRGQNVTFRCDPISEHNRLYWYRQTLGQGPEFLTYFQNEAQLEKSRLLSDRFSAERPKGSFSTLEIQRTEQGDSAMYLCASSRGRSEKLFFGSGTQLSVL.

The rearrangement joins TRBV5-1 to TRBJ2-4; 8 bases map to TRBD1. Unmatched junction bases numbered 10, after V lost 5 bases and J lost 0 bases. This CDR3 is built from 17 residues. CDR1 is SGHRS, CDR2 YFSETQ, per germline. CDR3: CASSRTGGREAKNIQYF. CDR3 bases: TGCGCCAGCAGTCGTACAGGGGGTAGGGAAGCCAAAAACATTCAGTACTTC.

The V and J genes are TRBV28 and TRBJ2-1, with D perhaps TRBD2 (6 bases). This CDR3 spans 14 amino acids. CDR1 is MDHEN and CDR2 is SYDVKM in the germline V gene. Trimming left V 8 bases short and J 5 bases short, with 16 bases between. The DNA of the CDR3 is TGTGCCAGCTCCCTTGGGACTGGGAACAATGAGCAGTTCTTC. It yields the protein CASSLGTGNNEQFF.

The chain combines TRBV19 with TRBJ1-2; D is undetermined. CDR1 and CDR2 from the germline V gene are LNHDA and SQIVND (reference sequence). The CDR3 spans 14 residues. The V gene lost 1 base and the J gene lost 3 bases, with 9 bases spanning the gap. The CDR3 spells CASSIAGFDYGYTF. The CDR3 coding sequence is TGTGCCAGTAGTATAGCAGGATTCGACTATGGCTACACCTTC.

Here the CDR3 DNA reads TGTGCCAGCAGCCTTGAGGAGGATGAAAAACTGTTTTTT. It is translated as CASSLEEDEKLFF. The J gene is TRBJ1-4, the V gene TRBV7-9; D ambiguous. The CDR3 is 13 amino acids. The V end lost 5 bases, the J end lost 6 bases, and 10 bases lay between the germline ends. Looked up from germline, CDR1 is SEHNR and CDR2 is FQNEAQ (reference sequence).

The table lists this clone with many counts. The chain has TRBV13 and TRBJ2-7; 8 bases are shared with TRBD1. Germline CDR1 reads PRHDT; CDR2 reads FYEKMQ (reference sequence). The CDR3 covers 18 residues. V was clipped by 2 bases and J by 6 bases; unmatched bases: 18. This CDR3 reads CASSLLGYLGQVVSEQYF. CDR3 nucleotides: TGTGCCAGCAGCTTATTGGGGTACTTGGGACAGGTGGTCAGCGAGCAGTACTTC.

J is TRBJ2-3 and V is TRBV5-1, with D perhaps TRBD1 (5 bases). Germline-derived CDR1 and CDR2 are SGHRS and YFSETQ. This CDR3 contains 14 residues. V shed 2 bases and J shed 2 bases, with 9 bases lying between them. CDR3 DNA: TGCGCCAGCAGCTTCCAGGGTATCACAGATACGCAGTATTTT. It specifies CASSFQGITDTQYF.